Reported below is one T cell receptor (beta chain). Only a few counts were recorded for this clonotype. Its antigen is unknown. No per-base quality is available; no much larger clone lies one base away. CDR3 length: 9 amino acids, cysteine to phenylalanine. Of the read, only the CDR3 DNA is kept; its 27 bases are in frame from base 1. V and J are truncated by 5 bases and 10 bases respectively, leaving an intervening sequence of 6 bases. The germline V gene (reference sequence) specifies SEHNR as CDR1 and FQNEAQ as CDR2. This sample is part of a study of T-cell memory formation after mild COVID-19 (dated by TCRdb to the early 2020s). For the wider study: TCR sequence clusters from the two donors were found to be largely donor specific. In a couple of donors, T-cell clones that expanded and contracted after mild COVID-19 were tracked by sequencing TCRalpha and TCRbeta repertoires over time. Two young, previously healthy adult volunteers, one female and one male, were included in the cohort. The full study reports these points: From day 15 to 85, contracting clones showed balanced CD4/CD8 phenotypes, whereas a second wave of clones that expanded from day 15 to 37 leaned towards CD4+. Some responding clones were found in pre-infection memory, which suggests that pre-existing cross-reactive memory T cells took part in the SARS-CoV-2 response. SARS-CoV-2 specificity was not confirmed for the second-wave clones peaking on day 37. Only two mild cases were covered by the study, and larger cohorts that include severe cases with pre-infection samples were considered necessary. Contracting CD4+ clones appeared mostly in the CM and EM memory subsets, whereas CD8+ clones were enriched in EMRA.

Ficoll-Paque density gradient centrifugation was the method used to isolate PBMCs. The sequencer was an Illumina NovaSeq 6000. cDNA libraries for TCRalpha and TCRbeta were prepared by 5'RACE using constant-segment primers, with sample barcodes and unique molecular identifiers added. Trizol reagent was used to extract RNA from every sample. Library amplification was performed in two PCR steps, and a second sample barcode and Illumina TruSeq adapters were introduced in the second step. Sequencing of libraries was performed on an Illumina NovaSeq with 2 x 150 bp paired-end reads. In the paper's pipeline: Demultiplexing of reads and collapsing into UMI-guided consensus sequences were performed with migec v1.2.7. Using mixcr v2.1.11, UMI consensuses were aligned to TRA and TRB V and J templates and then assembled into clonotypes. Clonotypes were classified as expanded or contracted when called significant by both edgeR and NoisET, with noise models trained on biological replicates. For edgeR calls, the thresholds were a false discovery rate-adjusted p below 0.01 and a log2 fold-change of 1. As an exploratory analysis of dynamics, max-normalized trajectories of the 1000 most abundant clonotypes were examined with PCA combined with hierarchical clustering. The CD4 or CD8 phenotype of responding clones was assigned using the separately sequenced CD4+ and CD8+ repertoires. TCRdb's own reprocessing of the public reads used fastp at Q25 and MiXCR and kept productive beta chains. Identical CDR3 protein sequences are pooled into one entry, listed with their most common genes and DNA. The V and J calls reflect TCRdb's pipeline rather than the authors' work. The sample yields about 560,000 distinct CDR3 sequences; 17% were counted once. The top ten constitute about 7.4% of the sample.

The clonotype comes from an adult woman who had mild COVID-19 (a few samples of this study predate the infection). The sample titles of this study are shuffled in the database, so cell type and time point are left out; the donor was told from shared clones. Material for sequencing was PBMCs or a T cell subset sorted from them (not recorded which). The V gene is TRBV7-9 and the J gene is TRBJ2-7, with no confident D gene call. The CDR3 is CASSPTQYF. The DNA reads TGTGCCAGCAGCCCCACACAGTACTTC.